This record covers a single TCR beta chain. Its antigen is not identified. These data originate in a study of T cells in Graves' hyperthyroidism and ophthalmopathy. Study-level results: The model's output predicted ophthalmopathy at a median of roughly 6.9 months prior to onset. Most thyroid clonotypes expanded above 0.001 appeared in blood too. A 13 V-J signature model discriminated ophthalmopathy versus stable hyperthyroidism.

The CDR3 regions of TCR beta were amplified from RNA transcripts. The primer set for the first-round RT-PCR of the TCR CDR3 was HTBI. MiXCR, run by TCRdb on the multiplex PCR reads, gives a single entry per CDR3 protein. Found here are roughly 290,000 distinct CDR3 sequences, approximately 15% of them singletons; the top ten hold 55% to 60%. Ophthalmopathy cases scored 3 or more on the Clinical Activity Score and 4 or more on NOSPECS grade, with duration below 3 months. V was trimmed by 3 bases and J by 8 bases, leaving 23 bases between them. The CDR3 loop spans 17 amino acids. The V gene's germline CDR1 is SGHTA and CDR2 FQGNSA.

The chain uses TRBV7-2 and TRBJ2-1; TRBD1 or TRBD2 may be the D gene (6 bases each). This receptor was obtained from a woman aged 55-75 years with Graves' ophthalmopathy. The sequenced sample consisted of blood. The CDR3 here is CASSLLRGTQGMDEQFF. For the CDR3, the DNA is TGTGCCAGCAGCTTGCTAAGAGGGACTCAGGGGATGGATGAGCAGTTCTTC.